This T cell receptor (beta chain) was retrieved from a study of graft-versus-host responses after intestinal transplantation. With respect to this clone: As yet, its antigen is unknown.

This CDR3 region has 15 residues. V lost 8 bases and J 8 bases, leaving 22 bases between the germline ends. Germline V gene lookup returns CDR1 MRHNA and CDR2 SNTAGT. Some clones are missing from TCRdb's copy, which holds only in-frame ones; the method was immunoSEQ multiplex PCR. Counted here are roughly 81,000 clones, approximately 80% occurring once; the ten biggest clones make up around 0.8%. The TCR was taken from a human donor who received an intestinal transplant. This chain connects TRBV6-4 to TRBJ2-1, with D possibly TRBD1 on 6 matching bases. Specimen: unstimulated CD4+ T cells sorted from spleen or lymph node cells, collected before intestinal transplant. The DNA for the CDR3 is TGTGCCAGCCACGGACAGTTGTATCCGATCGATGAGCAGTTCTTC. Translated: CASHGQLYPIDEQFF.